This TCR beta chain was identified in a study of cytomegalovirus exposure and HLA in healthy donors. The study ran its PCR with 60 Vbeta and 13 Jbeta primers. Only in-frame clones appear in the TCRdb table, and some are missing; sequencing was by immunoSEQ multiplex PCR. The sample holds more than 90,000 clones; approximately 81% are singletons and the top ten take roughly 3.9%. The V and J ends lost 4 bases and 6 bases, in that order; junction bases with no gene match: 9. The CDR3 runs 15 residues. The V gene's germline CDR1 is LNHDA and CDR2 SQIVND (reference sequence). Sequencing used PBMCs. V and J are TRBV19 and TRBJ1-5, with TRBD1 matching 7 bases. The clonotype originates from a woman aged 40 to 50 in good health and CMV-seropositive. DNA for the CDR3: TGTGCCAGTAGTACGATCCGGGACAGAAGTCAGCCCCAGCATTTT. Its protein product is CASSTIRDRSQPQHF.